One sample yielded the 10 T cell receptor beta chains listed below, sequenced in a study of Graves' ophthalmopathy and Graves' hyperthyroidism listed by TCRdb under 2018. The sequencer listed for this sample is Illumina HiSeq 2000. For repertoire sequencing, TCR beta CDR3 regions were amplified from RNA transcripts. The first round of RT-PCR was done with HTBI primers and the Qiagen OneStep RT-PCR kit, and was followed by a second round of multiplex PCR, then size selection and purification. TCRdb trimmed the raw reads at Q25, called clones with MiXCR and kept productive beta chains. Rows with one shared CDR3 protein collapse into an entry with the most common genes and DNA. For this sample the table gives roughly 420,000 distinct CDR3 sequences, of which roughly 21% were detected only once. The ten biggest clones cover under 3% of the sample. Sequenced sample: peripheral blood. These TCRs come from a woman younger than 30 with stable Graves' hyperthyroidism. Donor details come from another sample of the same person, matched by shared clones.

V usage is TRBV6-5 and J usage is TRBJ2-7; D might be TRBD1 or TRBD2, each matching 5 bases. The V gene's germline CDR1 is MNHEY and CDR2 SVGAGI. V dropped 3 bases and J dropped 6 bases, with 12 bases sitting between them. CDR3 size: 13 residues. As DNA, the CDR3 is TGTGCCAGCAGTTATCGCGATGGGGGCGAGCAGTACTTC. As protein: CASSYRDGGEQYF.

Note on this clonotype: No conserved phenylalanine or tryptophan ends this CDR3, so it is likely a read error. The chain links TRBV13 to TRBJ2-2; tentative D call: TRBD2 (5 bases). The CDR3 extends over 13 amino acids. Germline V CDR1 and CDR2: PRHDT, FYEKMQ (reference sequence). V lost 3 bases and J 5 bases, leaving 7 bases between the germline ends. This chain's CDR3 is CASSLGGTGELFV. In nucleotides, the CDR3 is TGTGCCAGCAGCTTGGGCGGGACCGGGGAGCTGTTTGTT.

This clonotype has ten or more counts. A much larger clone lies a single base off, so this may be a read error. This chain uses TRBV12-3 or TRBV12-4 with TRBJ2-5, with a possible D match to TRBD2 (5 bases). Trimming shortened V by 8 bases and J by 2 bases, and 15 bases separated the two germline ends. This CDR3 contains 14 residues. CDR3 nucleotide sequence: TGTGCCAGCGGCCCCCGGGGAGTTCAAGAGACCCAGTACTTC. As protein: CASGPRGVQETQYF.

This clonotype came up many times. DNA for the CDR3: TGTGCCAGCAGTTCCGCCCCAGGGGAGTCCTACGAGCAGTACTTC. As protein: CASSSAPGESYEQYF. The chain combines TRBV25-1 with TRBJ2-7, with D possibly TRBD1 on 6 matching bases. Trimming stripped 5 bases from V and 1 base from J, with 15 bases between. The CDR3 runs 15 residues. CDR1 and CDR2 (germline): MGHDK, SYGVNS.

CDR3 nucleotides: TGTGCCATCAGTGAGTCAGGACAGGTTGACCGGACACAGCATTTT. It specifies CAISESGQVDRTQHF. The rearrangement joins TRBV10-3 to TRBJ1-5; 7 positions agree with TRBD1. Germline CDR1 and CDR2: ENHRY and SYGVKD. With V trimmed by 0 bases and J by 13 bases, 12 bases remained unmatched. CDR3 length equals 15 residues.

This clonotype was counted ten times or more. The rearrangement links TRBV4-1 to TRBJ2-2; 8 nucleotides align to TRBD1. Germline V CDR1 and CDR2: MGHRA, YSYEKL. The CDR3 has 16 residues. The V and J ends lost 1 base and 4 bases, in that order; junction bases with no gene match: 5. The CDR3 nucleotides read TGCGCCAGCAGCCAAGTTAGGCAGGGGGCCACCGGGGAGCTGTTTTTT. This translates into CASSQVRQGATGELFF.

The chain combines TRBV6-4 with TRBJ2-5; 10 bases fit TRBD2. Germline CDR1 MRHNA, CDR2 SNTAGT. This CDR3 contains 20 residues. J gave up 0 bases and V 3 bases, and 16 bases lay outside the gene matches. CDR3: CASSDRGLASTNSYQETQYF. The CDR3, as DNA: TGTGCCAGCAGTGATCGGGGACTAGCGTCTACTAATTCGTACCAAGAGACCCAGTACTTC.

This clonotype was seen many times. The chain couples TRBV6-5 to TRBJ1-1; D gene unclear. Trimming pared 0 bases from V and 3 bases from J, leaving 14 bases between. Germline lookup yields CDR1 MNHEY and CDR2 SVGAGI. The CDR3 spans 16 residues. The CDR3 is CASSYSVAGVHTEAFF. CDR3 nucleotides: TGTGCCAGCAGTTACTCGGTGGCAGGCGTTCACACTGAAGCTTTCTTT.

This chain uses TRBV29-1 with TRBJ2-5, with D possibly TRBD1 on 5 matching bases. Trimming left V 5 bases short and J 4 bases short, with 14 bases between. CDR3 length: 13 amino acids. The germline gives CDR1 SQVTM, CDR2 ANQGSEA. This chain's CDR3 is CSVLRARGETQYF. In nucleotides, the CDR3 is TGCAGCGTTCTTCGGGCTAGGGGAGAGACCCAGTACTTC.

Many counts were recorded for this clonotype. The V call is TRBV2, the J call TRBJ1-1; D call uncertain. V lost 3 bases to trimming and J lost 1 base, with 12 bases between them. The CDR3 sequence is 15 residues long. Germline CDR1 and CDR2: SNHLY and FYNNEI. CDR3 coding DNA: TGTGCCAGCAGTGATATTAGGACTCAGAACACTGAAGCTTTCTTT. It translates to CASSDIRTQNTEAFF.